This TCR beta chain was sequenced in a study of kidney transplant recipient with SARS-CoV-2 infection. TCRdb re-called the reads with MiXCR, one entry per CDR3 protein. The table records approximately 250,000 distinct CDR3 sequences, 29% of them present only once. This clonotype was detected many times. This CDR3 is built from 15 residues. The germline V gene encodes CDR1 KGHDR and CDR2 SFDVKD. The V gene lost 5 bases and the J gene lost 2 bases, with 14 bases spanning the gap. This TCR was recovered from a male patient aged 25-45 years who had COVID-19 and was a kidney transplant recipient. Some T cells may be graft donor cells. The V call is TRBV24-1, the J call TRBJ2-5, with no clear D. The sequenced sample was a blood sample, obtained at baseline and between days 110 and 120 from a kidney transplant recipient. This CDR3 reads CATSARRGPQETQYF. CDR3 sequence (DNA): TGTGCCACCAGTGCCCGGCGAGGTCCACAAGAGACCCAGTACTTC.